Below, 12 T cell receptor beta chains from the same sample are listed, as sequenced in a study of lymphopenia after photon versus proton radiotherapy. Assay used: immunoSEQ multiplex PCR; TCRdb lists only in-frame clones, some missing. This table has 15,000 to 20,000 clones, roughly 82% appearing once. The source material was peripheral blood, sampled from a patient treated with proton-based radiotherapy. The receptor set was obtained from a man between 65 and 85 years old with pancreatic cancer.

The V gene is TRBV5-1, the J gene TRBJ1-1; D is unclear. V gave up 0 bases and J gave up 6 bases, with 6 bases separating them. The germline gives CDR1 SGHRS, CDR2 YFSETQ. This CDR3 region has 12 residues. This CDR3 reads CASSLDRSEAFF. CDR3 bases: TGCGCCAGCAGCTTGGACCGGTCTGAAGCTTTCTTT.

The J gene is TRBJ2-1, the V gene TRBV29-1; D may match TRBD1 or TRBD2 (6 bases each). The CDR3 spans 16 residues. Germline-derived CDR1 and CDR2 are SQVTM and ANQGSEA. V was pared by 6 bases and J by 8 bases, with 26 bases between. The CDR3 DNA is TGCAGCGTGGGACGAGGCGGGACACAGAGGAACCATGAGCAGTTCTTC. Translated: CSVGRGGTQRNHEQFF.

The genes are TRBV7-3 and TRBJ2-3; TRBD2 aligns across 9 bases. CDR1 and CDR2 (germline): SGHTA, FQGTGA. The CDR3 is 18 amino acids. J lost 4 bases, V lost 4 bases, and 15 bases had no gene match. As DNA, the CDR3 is TGTGCCAGCAGCTACTACGGGACTAGCCATGAGGGCCCAGATACGCAGTATTTT. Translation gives CASSYYGTSHEGPDTQYF. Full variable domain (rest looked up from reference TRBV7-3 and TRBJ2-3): GAGVSQTPSNKVTEKGKYVELRCDPISGHTALYWYRQSLGQGPEFLIYFQGTGAADDSGLPNDRFFAVRPEGSVSTLKIQRTERGDSAVYLCASSYYGTSHEGPDTQYFGPGTRLTVL.

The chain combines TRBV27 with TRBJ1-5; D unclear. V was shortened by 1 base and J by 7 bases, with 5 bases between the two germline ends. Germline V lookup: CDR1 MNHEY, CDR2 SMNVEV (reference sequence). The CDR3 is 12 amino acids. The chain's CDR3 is CASSLLGQPQHF. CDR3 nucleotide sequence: TGTGCCAGCAGTTTATTAGGGCAGCCCCAGCATTTT.

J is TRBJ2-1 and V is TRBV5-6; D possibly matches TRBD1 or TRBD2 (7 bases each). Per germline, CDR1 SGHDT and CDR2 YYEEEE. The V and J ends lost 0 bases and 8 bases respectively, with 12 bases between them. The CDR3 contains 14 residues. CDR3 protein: CASSLGRGRDEQFF. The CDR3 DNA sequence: TGTGCCAGCAGCTTGGGCAGGGGGAGGGATGAGCAGTTCTTC.

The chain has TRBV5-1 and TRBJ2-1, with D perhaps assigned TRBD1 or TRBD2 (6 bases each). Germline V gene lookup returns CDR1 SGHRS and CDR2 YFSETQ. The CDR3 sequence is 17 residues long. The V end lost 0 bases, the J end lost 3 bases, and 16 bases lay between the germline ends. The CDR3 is CASSLVLSGDNYNEQFF. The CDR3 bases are TGCGCCAGCAGCTTGGTTCTTTCGGGGGACAACTACAATGAGCAGTTCTTC.

CDR3 coding DNA: TGTGCCATCAGTAATCCGGGACAGGGAACGGCCTACGAGCAGTACTTC. This translates into CAISNPGQGTAYEQYF. This chain links TRBV10-3 with TRBJ2-7; TRBD1 matches at 9 bases. J gave up 2 bases and V 5 bases, and 10 bases lay outside the gene matches. The V gene's germline CDR1 is ENHRY and CDR2 SYGVKD. CDR3 length: 16 amino acids.

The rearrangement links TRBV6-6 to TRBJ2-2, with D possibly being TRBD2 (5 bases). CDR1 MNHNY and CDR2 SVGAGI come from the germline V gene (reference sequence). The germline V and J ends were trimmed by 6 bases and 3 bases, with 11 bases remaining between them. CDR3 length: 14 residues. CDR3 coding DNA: TGTGCCAGCAGGGCAGGAGGCGACACCGGGGAGCTGTTTTTT. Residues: CASRAGGDTGELFF.

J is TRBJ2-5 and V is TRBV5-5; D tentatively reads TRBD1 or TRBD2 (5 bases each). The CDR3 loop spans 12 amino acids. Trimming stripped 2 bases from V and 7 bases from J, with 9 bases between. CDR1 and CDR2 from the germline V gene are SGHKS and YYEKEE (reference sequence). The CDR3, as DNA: TGTGCCAGCAGCTTTTCTGGGGGGACCCAGTACTTC. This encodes CASSFSGGTQYF.

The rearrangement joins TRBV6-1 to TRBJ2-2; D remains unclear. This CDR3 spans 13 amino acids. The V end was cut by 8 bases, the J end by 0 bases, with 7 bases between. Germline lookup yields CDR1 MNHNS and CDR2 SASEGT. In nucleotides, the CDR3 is TGTGCCAGCCAAGATGCGAACACCGGGGAGCTGTTTTTT. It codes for CASQDANTGELFF.

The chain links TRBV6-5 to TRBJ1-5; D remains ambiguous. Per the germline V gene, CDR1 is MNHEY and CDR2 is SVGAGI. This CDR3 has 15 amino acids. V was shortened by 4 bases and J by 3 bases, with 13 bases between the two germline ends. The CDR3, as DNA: TGTGCCAGCAGTTTGACTGTCGGAAACAATCAGCCCCAGCATTTT. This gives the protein CASSLTVGNNQPQHF.

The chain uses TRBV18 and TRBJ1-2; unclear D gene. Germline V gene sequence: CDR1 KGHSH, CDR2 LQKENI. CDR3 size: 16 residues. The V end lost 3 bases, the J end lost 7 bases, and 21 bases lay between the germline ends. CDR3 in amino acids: CASSPFPIFSGGGYTF. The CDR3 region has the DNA TGTGCCAGCTCACCCTTTCCTATATTCTCCGGCGGTGGCTACACCTTC.